Following are 20 T cell receptor beta chains from one sample sequenced in a study of T cells in localized non-small cell lung cancer. The assay was immunoSEQ multiplex PCR, and TCRdb's table has in-frame clones only and misses some. The data contain over 70,000 clones, more than 75% of them seen just once; the ten biggest clones take up over 4%. The specimen was PBMCs, collected before any cancer treatment. These receptor sequences come from a woman aged 40-75 years with stage II squamous cell lung carcinoma.

This chain connects TRBV6-4 to TRBJ2-3; D assignment may be TRBD1 or TRBD2 (5 bases each). The germline V gene has CDR1 MRHNA and CDR2 SNTAGT. The CDR3 has 16 residues. V was pared by 4 bases and J by 0 bases, with 14 bases between. DNA for the CDR3: TGTGCCAGCAGTGCGGTGGGACGGTTGAGCACAGATACGCAGTATTTT. Its protein product is CASSAVGRLSTDTQYF.

The chain carries TRBV27 and TRBJ1-2; the D gene is possibly TRBD1 (6 bases). The CDR3 extends over 12 amino acids. V was pared by 6 bases and J by 7 bases, with 12 bases between. Germline lookup yields CDR1 MNHEY and CDR2 SMNVEV (reference sequence). DNA of the CDR3: TGTGCCAGCAGGCGGGGGGCAGTTGGCTACACCTTC. Its translation: CASRRGAVGYTF.

The chain has TRBV7-9 and TRBJ2-5, with TRBD2 identical over 9 bases. The trim removed 5 bases at V and 1 base at J, leaving 11 bases unmatched. The CDR3 has 17 amino acids. CDR1 and CDR2 (germline): SEHNR, FQNEAQ (reference sequence). CDR3 sequence reads: CASSRISSGIIQETQYF. The CDR3 nucleotides are TGTGCCAGCAGCCGAATCTCTAGCGGGATAATCCAAGAGACCCAGTACTTC.

The chain links TRBV5-1 to TRBJ2-2; D not resolved. The CDR3 covers 15 residues. Germline V lookup: CDR1 SGHRS, CDR2 YFSETQ. V shed 0 bases and J shed 6 bases, with 12 bases lying between them. CDR3 bases: TGCGCCAGCAGCTTGGCCGGCCCCCATGCCGGGGAGCTGTTTTTT. This codes for CASSLAGPHAGELFF.

This chain uses TRBV30 with TRBJ1-1, with a possible D match to TRBD1 (5 bases). Deletions cut 4 bases from V and 2 bases from J, with 14 bases between. The CDR3 sequence is 14 residues long. CDR1 and CDR2 (germline): GTSNPN, SVGIG (reference sequence). In DNA form, the CDR3 reads TGTGCCTGGAATCTACATGGGGGAAACACTGAAGCTTTCTTT. Translating gives CAWNLHGGNTEAFF.

The chain joins TRBV7-2 to TRBJ2-7; the D gene is possibly TRBD2 (5 bases). Deletions cut 3 bases from V and 2 bases from J, with 11 bases between. In germline, CDR1 is SGHTA, CDR2 FQGNSA. CDR3 length: 14 residues. The CDR3 region has the DNA TGTGCCAGCAGCTTCGACTACCCCCCCTACGAGCAGTACTTC. It specifies CASSFDYPPYEQYF.

The V call is TRBV6-6, the J call TRBJ2-2; TRBD2 aligns across 10 bases. V was clipped by 4 bases and J by 8 bases; unmatched bases: 7. CDR1 is MNHNY, CDR2 SVGAGI, per germline (reference sequence). This CDR3 has 15 residues. The CDR3 coding sequence is TGTGCCAGCAGTTCCTTAGCGGGGGGAAGTGGGGAGCTGTTTTTT. Protein sequence: CASSSLAGGSGELFF.

The genes are TRBV19 and TRBJ2-5; TRBD1 matches 7 bases. J was trimmed by 2 bases and V by 5 bases; bases with no gene match: 8. The length of the CDR3 is 15 residues. The germline V gene encodes CDR1 LNHDA and CDR2 SQIVND (reference sequence). CDR3 nucleotides: TGTGCCAGTAGTCCACGGGACAGTCGGCAAGAGACCCAGTACTTC. As protein: CASSPRDSRQETQYF.

The chain has TRBV20-1 and TRBJ1-1; D is uncertain. CDR1 and CDR2 (germline): DFQATT, SNEGSKA (reference sequence). Trimming took off 4 bases at V and 2 bases at J, with 5 bases between the two ends. The CDR3 runs 11 residues. CDR3 sequence: CSATYNTEAFF. The CDR3 coding sequence is TGCAGTGCTACATATAACACTGAAGCTTTCTTT.

This sequence joins TRBV7-9 and TRBJ1-1, with D perhaps TRBD1 (5 bases). This CDR3 is built from 15 residues. Trimming shortened V by 2 bases and J by 4 bases, and 14 bases separated the two germline ends. Germline V gene sequence: CDR1 SEHNR, CDR2 FQNEAQ (reference sequence). The CDR3 nucleotides are TGTGCCAGCAGCTTACGGGCAGGGCCACTCACTGAAGCTTTCTTT. Translation gives CASSLRAGPLTEAFF.

This clone has just a few counts. The V call is TRBV29-1, the J call TRBJ1-1, with D unclear. The germline CDR1 and CDR2 sequences are SQVTM and ANQGSEA. This CDR3 contains 12 residues. The V gene lost 1 base and the J gene lost 7 bases, with 10 bases spanning the gap. The CDR3 loop is CSVEVGTREAFF. The CDR3 nucleotides are TGCAGCGTTGAAGTTGGTACACGTGAAGCTTTCTTT.

This chain joins TRBV6-1 and TRBJ2-5; tentatively, D is TRBD2 (6 bases). The V end was cut by 8 bases, the J end by 5 bases, with 12 bases between. The V gene's germline CDR1 is MNHNS and CDR2 SASEGT. The CDR3 extends over 12 amino acids. Here the CDR3 DNA reads TGTGCCAGCGTGGCGGGAAGGGAGACCCAGTACTTC. Amino acid sequence: CASVAGRETQYF.

The chain has TRBV30 and TRBJ2-5; 7 nucleotides agree with TRBD2. The CDR3 has 12 residues. The germline gives CDR1 GTSNPN, CDR2 SVGIG (reference sequence). V trimming: 5 bases; J trimming: 4 bases; junction bases outside the gene matches: 4. This chain's CDR3 is CAWGTTRETQYF. For the CDR3, the DNA is TGTGCCTGGGGGACTACTCGAGAGACCCAGTACTTC. The full variable domain, in which reference TRBV30 and TRBJ2-5 provide the parts outside the CDR3, is SQTIHQWPATLVQPVGSPLSLECTVEGTSNPNLYWYRQAAGRGLQLLFYSVGIGQISSEVPQNLSASRPQDRQFILSSKKLLLSDSGFYLCAWGTTRETQYFGPGTRLLVL.

This rearrangement joins TRBV6-5 to TRBJ1-2; unclear D gene. CDR1 and CDR2 (germline): MNHEY, SVGAGI. The CDR3 contains 15 residues. Trimming removed 3 bases from V and 8 bases from J, with 19 bases in between. CDR3 in amino acids: CASSYGRLGREGYTF. CDR3 sequence (DNA): TGTGCCAGCAGTTATGGAAGGTTAGGGCGAGAAGGCTACACCTTC.

V and J are TRBV21-1 and TRBJ1-1; TRBD1 reflects the table's D call only, with no check against the DNA. TRBV21-1 has pseudogene status. The CDR3 spans 17 residues. This chain's CDR3 is CASSKDRARGMNTEAFF. For the CDR3, the DNA is TGTGCCAGCAGCAAAGACAGAGCCAGGGGGATGAACACTGAAGCTTTCTTT.

The V and J genes are TRBV6-1 and TRBJ1-1; D not certain. Between the trimmed V and J ends, which lost 6 bases and 1 base, there was a span of 9 bases. This CDR3 has 13 residues. Germline V CDR1 and CDR2: MNHNS, SASEGT. CDR3 DNA: TGTGCCAGCAGCGCTAATACGAACACTGAAGCTTTCTTT. Amino acids: CASSANTNTEAFF.

The rearrangement joins TRBV5-4 to TRBJ1-1; D not resolved. Per germline, CDR1 SGHNT and CDR2 YYREEE (reference sequence). The CDR3 has 15 amino acids. Trimming removed 0 bases from V and 0 bases from J, with 9 bases in between. The DNA for the CDR3 is TGTGCCAGCAGCTTGGGTCCAGGTTTGAACACTGAAGCTTTCTTT. This gives the protein CASSLGPGLNTEAFF.

This clone appeared once. V is TRBV5-1 and J is TRBJ1-2; the match to TRBD1 covers 7 bases. The germline V gene has CDR1 SGHRS and CDR2 YFSETQ. This CDR3 region has 17 residues. J was trimmed by 3 bases and V by 4 bases; bases with no gene match: 15. The CDR3 region is CASSRIDRGHGDYGYTF. CDR3 nucleotide sequence: TGCGCCAGCAGCCGCATTGATAGGGGGCACGGGGACTATGGCTACACCTTC.

The genes are TRBV7-2 and TRBJ1-1; 10 bases match TRBD1. Germline V gene data show CDR1 as SGHTA and CDR2 as FQGNSA. V shed 1 base, J shed 4 bases, and the junction held 3 bases outside the gene matches. The CDR3 is 15 amino acids. The CDR3: CASSLVGTGVTEAFF. For the CDR3, the DNA is TGTGCCAGCAGCTTAGTGGGGACAGGGGTCACTGAAGCTTTCTTT.

V and J are TRBV29-1 and TRBJ2-5, with D hard to call. Germline V gene lookup returns CDR1 SQVTM and CDR2 ANQGSEA. The V and J ends lost 1 base and 4 bases respectively, with 13 bases between them. The CDR3 totals 14 residues. The CDR3 coding sequence is TGCAGCGTTGAAGCCAGGTCTGGACGAGAGACCCAGTACTTC. Amino acids: CSVEARSGRETQYF.